This T cell receptor beta chain was recovered during a study of T cells in Graves' hyperthyroidism and ophthalmopathy (dated by TCRdb to between 2018 and 2021). Regarding the study in general: Peripheral blood was collected at initial diagnosis, before any treatment. After blood sampling, hyperthyroidism patients were treated with methimazole at a starting dose of 30 mg daily, and ophthalmopathy patients were treated with high-dose intravenous methylprednisolone. Thyroid tissue and blood T-cell repertoires from about 6 Graves' hyperthyroidism patients were also compared in the study. An independent validation cohort of 18 to 20 hyperthyroidism patients and over 15 patients who later progressed to ophthalmopathy tested prospective prediction of ophthalmopathy. The paper describes TCR Vbeta CDR3 sequencing of 130 to 150 peripheral blood samples, made up of some 40 ophthalmopathy patients, 70 to 80 hyperthyroidism patients and around 17 progressor patients. The roughly 100 discovery patients were randomly divided into training and test sets at a 7:3 ratio. To identify TCR V-J signatures that set the groups apart, the researchers used a discovery cohort of 100 patients, made up of 40 to 45 with Graves' ophthalmopathy and 57 with stable Graves' hyperthyroidism.

As for this clonotype: This clone's antigen is unknown. Base qualities are not at hand, and no much larger clone is one base apart.

Inclusive of the bounding cysteine and phenylalanine, the CDR3 is 12 residues long. Only CDR3 DNA remains: 36 bases, in frame from the first base. Trimming costs V 8 bases and J 3 bases, and their ends lie 11 bases apart. The CDR1 and CDR2 encoded by the germline V gene are ENHRY and SYGVKD. A patient counted as having stable Graves' hyperthyroidism if no progression to ophthalmopathy occurred over 18 months of follow-up. Hyperthyroidism patients were newly diagnosed, with disease duration under 2 months, and aged 18 to 65 years. Exclusion was applied to patients with uncontrolled infections, other autoimmune diseases, pregnancy or lactation. Diagnoses were based on clinical symptoms, serum thyroxine and TRAb, thyroid ultrasound and orbital computed tomography. Ficoll-Paque density gradient centrifugation was used to isolate PBMCs from approximately 10 ml of fresh peripheral blood. Total RNA was extracted with Trizol reagent, and quality was checked on an Agilent 2100 Bioanalyzer.

TCR beta CDR3 regions were amplified from RNA transcripts. The TCR CDR3 was subjected to a first round of RT-PCR using the HTBI primer set and the Qiagen OneStep RT-PCR kit. Libraries were constructed in a second round of multiplex PCR, after which size selection and purification were carried out. The libraries were sequenced on an Illumina HiSeq2000 using paired-end 100 bp reads. The paper's processing steps were these. SOAPnuke was used to process the raw data, removing reads that contained adapters or uncalled bases, had a mean Phred below 15, or lacked an exact match to the constant primer or identifier. COPE v1.2.5 was used to merge high-quality paired reads, and clonotypes were defined as unique nucleotide sequences. MiTCR v1.1 was used to align the clonotypes against IMGT TRBV, TRBD and TRBJ reference segments. The analysis included only V-J combinations with a frequency above 0.0001, which together covered 98% to 99.2% of the repertoires. A TCS score was defined as the ratio between F50 (clonal expansion) and ExV (chaos), using BLOSUM62-based TCRdist between CDR3 peptides within each V-J. Welch's t-statistics and random forest reduced 500 to 650 V-J features to around 14, which were used in a naive Bayes classifier (R e1071). TCRdb itself trimmed the public reads at Q25 with fastp, ran MiXCR and retained productive beta chains. Each entry merges the rows of one CDR3 protein and shows their most common DNA and genes. The authors' filters were not applied to this entry. The sample profile shows about 350,000 distinct CDR3 sequences; approximately 19% of them were found once. The top ten clones comprise 3.5% to 4% of the sample.

Overall results and qualifications from the work: Ophthalmopathy was separated from stable hyperthyroidism by a 13 V-J signature model, with approximately 90% sensitivity and roughly 84% specificity obtained in cross-validation and 80%/75% obtained in testing. No statistical method was used to set the sample size in advance, and investigators knew the group allocation. Most expanded thyroid clonotypes (frequency above 0.001) were also detected in blood, a finding suggesting that blood repertoires may reflect thyroid immune responses. In validation, progression to ophthalmopathy was predicted by the model with 70% to 71% sensitivity and 72% to 85% specificity, a median of around 5.9 months before onset.

The sequence derives from a woman under 30 with Graves' hyperthyroidism. The sequenced material came from blood. The rearrangement combines TRBV10-3 with TRBJ2-7; the D gene cannot be resolved reliably. The CDR3 is CAIFNTHYEQYF. The nucleotides are TGTGCCATCTTTAACACTCACTACGAGCAGTACTTC.